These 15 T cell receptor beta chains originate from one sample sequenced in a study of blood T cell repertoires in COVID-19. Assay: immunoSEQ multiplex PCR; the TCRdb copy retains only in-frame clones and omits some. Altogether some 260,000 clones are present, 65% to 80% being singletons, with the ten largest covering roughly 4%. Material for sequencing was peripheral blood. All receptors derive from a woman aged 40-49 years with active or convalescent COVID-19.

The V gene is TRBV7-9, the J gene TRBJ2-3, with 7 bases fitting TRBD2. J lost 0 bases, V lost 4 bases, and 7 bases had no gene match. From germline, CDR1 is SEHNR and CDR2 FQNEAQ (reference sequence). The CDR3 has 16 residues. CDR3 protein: CASSSRAGSSTDTQYF. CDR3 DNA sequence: TGTGCCAGCAGCTCCAGAGCGGGGTCTAGCACAGATACGCAGTATTTT.

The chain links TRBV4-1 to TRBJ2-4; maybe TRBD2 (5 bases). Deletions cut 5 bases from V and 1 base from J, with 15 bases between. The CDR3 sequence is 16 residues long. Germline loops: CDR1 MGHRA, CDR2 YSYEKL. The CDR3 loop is CASSDRGSDAKNIQYF. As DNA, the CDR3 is TGCGCCAGCAGCGACCGGGGTAGTGATGCCAAAAACATTCAGTACTTC.

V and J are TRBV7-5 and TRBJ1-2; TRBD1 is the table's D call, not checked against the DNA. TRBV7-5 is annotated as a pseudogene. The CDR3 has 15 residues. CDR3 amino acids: CVRTYQNRGRGGYTF. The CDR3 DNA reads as TGTGTCAGAACCTATCAGAACAGGGGGCGCGGTGGCTACACCTTC.

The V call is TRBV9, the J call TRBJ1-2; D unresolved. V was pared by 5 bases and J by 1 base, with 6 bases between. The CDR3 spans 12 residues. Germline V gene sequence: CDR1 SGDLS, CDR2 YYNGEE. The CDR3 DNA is TGTGCCAGCAGTAGAGATAACTATGGCTACACCTTC. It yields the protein CASSRDNYGYTF.

The CDR3 spells CASSQQGAGNTEAFF. DNA of the CDR3: TGCGCCAGCAGCCAACAGGGGGCGGGGAACACTGAAGCTTTCTTT. The chain employs TRBV4-1 and TRBJ1-1; TRBD1 agrees at 8 bases. From germline, CDR1 is MGHRA and CDR2 YSYEKL. Unmatched junction bases numbered 3, after V lost 2 bases and J lost 1 base. The CDR3 loop spans 15 amino acids.

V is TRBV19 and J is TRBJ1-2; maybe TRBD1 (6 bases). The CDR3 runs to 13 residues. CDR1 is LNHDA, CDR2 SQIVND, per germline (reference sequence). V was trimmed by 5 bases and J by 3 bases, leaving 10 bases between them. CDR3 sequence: CASSSRGDYGYTF. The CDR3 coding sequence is TGTGCCAGTAGTTCCAGGGGTGACTATGGCTACACCTTC.

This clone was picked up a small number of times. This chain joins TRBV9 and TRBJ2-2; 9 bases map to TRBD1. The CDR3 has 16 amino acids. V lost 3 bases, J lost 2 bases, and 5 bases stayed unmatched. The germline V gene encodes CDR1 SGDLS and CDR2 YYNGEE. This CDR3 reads CASSDVQGANTGELFF. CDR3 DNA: TGTGCCAGCAGCGATGTACAGGGGGCAAACACCGGGGAGCTGTTTTTT.

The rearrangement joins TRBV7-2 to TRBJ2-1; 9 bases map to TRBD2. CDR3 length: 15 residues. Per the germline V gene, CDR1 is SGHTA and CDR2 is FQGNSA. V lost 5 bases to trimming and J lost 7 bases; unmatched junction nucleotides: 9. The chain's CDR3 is CASSQWRGGRNEQFF. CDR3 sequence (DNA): TGTGCCAGCAGCCAGTGGCGGGGGGGCCGAAATGAGCAGTTCTTC. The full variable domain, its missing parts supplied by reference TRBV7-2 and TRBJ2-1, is GAGVSQSPSNKVTEKGKDVELRCDPISGHTALYWYRQSLGQGLEFLIYFQGNSAPDKSGLPSDRFSAERTGGSVSTLTIQRTQQEDSAVYLCASSQWRGGRNEQFFGPGTRLTVL.

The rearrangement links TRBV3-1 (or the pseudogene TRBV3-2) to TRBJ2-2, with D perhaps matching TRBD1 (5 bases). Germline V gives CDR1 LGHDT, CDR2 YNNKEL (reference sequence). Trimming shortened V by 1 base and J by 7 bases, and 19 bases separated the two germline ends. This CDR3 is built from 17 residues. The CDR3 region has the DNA TGTGCCAGCAGCCAAGCTTTCGGACATTGGTTTATCGGGGAGCTGTTTTTT. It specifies CASSQAFGHWFIGELFF.

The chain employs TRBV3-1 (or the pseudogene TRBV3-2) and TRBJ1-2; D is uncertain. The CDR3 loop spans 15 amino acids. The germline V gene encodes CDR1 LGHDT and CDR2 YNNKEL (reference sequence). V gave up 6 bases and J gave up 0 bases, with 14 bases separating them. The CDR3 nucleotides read TGTGCCAGCAGGGGCGGCGGGAGTTCTAACTATGGCTACACCTTC. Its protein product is CASRGGGSSNYGYTF.

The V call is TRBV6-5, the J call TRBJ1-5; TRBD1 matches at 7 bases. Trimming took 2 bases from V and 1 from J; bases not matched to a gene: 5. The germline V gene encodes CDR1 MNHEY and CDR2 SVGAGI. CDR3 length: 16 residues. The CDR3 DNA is TGTGCCAGCAGTTACGGGCCAGGGGGGAGCAATCAGCCCCAGCATTTT. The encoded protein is CASSYGPGGSNQPQHF.

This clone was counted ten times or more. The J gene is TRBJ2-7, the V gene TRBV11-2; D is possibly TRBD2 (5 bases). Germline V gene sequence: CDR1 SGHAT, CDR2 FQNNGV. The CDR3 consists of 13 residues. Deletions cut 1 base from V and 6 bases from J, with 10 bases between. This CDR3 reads CASSLAAGIEQYF. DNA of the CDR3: TGTGCCAGCAGCTTAGCCGCCGGGATCGAGCAGTACTTC.

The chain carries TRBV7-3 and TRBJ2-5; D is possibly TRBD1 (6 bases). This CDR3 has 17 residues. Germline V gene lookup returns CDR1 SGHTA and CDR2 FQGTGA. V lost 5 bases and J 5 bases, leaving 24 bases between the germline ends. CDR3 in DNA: TGTGCCAGCAGCCCAACAGGGCCCACAAAGCAACGGGAGACCCAGTACTTC. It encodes CASSPTGPTKQRETQYF.

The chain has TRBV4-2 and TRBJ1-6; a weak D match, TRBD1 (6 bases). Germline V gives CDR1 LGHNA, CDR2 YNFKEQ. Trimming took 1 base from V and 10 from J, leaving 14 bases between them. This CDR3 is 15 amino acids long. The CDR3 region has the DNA TGTGCCAGCAGCCAAGGGGGGCAGGGGAGATCACCCCTCCACTTT. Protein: CASSQGGQGRSPLHF.

The CDR3 sequence is CSEGEGYTF. In DNA form, the CDR3 reads TGCAGCGAGGGGGAGGGCTACACCTTC. The chain recombines TRBV29-1 with TRBJ1-2; TRBD1 might be the D (6 bases). There are 9 residues in the CDR3. Trimming removed 7 bases at V and 8 bases at J, with 8 bases between. Looked up from germline, CDR1 is SQVTM and CDR2 is ANQGSEA.